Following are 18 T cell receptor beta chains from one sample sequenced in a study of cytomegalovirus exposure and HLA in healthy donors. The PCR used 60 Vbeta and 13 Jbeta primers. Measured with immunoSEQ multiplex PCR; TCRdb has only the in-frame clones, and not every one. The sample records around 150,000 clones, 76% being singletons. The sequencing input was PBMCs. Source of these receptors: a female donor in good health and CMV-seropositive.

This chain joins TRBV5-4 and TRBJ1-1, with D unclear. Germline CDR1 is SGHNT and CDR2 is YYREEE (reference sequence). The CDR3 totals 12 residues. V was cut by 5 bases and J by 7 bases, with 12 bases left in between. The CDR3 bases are TGTGCCAGCAGGGACTTTGGTGGTGAAGCTTTCTTT. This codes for CASRDFGGEAFF.

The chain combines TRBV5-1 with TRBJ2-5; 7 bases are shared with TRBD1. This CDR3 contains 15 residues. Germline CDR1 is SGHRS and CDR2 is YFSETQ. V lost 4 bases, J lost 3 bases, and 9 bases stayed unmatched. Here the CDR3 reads CASSATGTEEETQYF. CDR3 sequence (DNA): TGCGCCAGCAGCGCTACCGGGACAGAAGAAGAGACCCAGTACTTC.

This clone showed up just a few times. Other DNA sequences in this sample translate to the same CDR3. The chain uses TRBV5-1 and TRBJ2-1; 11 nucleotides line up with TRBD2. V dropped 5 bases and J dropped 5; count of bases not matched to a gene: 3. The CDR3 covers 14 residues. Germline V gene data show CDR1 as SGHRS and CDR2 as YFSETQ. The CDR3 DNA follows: TGCGCCAGCAGTTTAGCGGGGGGGAACAATGAGCAGTTCTTC. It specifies CASSLAGGNNEQFF.

The CDR3 sequence: CASSQVLSGNEQFF. CDR3 coding DNA: TGCGCCAGCAGCCAAGTTCTCTCGGGGAATGAGCAGTTCTTC. This chain uses TRBV4-1 with TRBJ2-1, with D possibly being TRBD2 (5 bases). The CDR3 has 14 amino acids. Trimming removed 1 base from V and 7 bases from J, with 11 bases in between. Germline assignment: CDR1 MGHRA and CDR2 YSYEKL.

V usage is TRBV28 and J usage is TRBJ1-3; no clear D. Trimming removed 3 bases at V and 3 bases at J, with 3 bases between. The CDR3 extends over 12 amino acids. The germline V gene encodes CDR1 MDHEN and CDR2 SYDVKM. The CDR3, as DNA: TGTGCCAGCAGTTTGAGTGGAAACACCATATATTTT. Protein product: CASSLSGNTIYF.

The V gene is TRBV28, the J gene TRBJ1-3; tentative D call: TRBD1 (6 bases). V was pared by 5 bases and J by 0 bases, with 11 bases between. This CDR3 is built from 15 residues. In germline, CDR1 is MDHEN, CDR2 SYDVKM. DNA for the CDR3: TGTGCCAGCAGTGAAACAGGGCTCTCTGGAAACACCATATATTTT. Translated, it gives CASSETGLSGNTIYF.

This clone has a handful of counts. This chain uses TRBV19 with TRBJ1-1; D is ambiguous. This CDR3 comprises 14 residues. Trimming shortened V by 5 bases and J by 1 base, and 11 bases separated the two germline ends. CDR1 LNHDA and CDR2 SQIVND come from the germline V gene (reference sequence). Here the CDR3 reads CASSLGPQNTEAFF. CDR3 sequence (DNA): TGTGCCAGTAGTCTAGGGCCACAGAACACTGAAGCTTTCTTT.

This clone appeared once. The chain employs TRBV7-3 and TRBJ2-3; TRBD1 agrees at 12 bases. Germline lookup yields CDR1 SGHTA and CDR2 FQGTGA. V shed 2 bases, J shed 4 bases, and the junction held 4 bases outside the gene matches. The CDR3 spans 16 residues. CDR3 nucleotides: TGTGCCAGCAGCTTATGGGGACAGGGGGCCGCAGATACGCAGTATTTT. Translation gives CASSLWGQGAADTQYF.

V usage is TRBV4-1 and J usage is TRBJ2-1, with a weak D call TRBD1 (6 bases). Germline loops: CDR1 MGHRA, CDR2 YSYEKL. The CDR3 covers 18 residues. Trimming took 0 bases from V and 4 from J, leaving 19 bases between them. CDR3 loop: CASSQEPLRGRGYNEQFF. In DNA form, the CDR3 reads TGCGCCAGCAGCCAAGAACCCCTGCGAGGAAGGGGGTACAATGAGCAGTTCTTC.

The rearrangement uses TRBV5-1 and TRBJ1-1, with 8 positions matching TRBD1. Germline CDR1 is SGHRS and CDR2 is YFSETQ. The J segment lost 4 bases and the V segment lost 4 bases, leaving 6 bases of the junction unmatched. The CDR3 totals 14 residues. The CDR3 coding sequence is TGCGCCAGCAGCCAGGACAGGGTTAGCACTGAAGCTTTCTTT. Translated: CASSQDRVSTEAFF.

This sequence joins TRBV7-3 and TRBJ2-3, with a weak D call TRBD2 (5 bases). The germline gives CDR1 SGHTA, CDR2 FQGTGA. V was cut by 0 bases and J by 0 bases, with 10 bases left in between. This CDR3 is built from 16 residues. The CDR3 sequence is CASSLTSGPSTDTQYF. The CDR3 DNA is TGTGCCAGCAGCTTAACGAGCGGACCGAGCACAGATACGCAGTATTTT.

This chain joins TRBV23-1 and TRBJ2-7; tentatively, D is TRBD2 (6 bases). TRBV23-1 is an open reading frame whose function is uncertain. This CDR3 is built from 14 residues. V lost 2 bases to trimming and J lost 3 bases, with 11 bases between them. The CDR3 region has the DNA TGCGCCAGCAGTCAAACGGGACTTAGCTACGAGCAGTACTTC. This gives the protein CASSQTGLSYEQYF.

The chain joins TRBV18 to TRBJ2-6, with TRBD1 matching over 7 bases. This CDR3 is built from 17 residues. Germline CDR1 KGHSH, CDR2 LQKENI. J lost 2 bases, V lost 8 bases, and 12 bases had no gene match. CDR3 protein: CASRSSRGSTGANVLTF. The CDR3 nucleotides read TGTGCCAGCCGCTCGTCCAGGGGGTCGACTGGGGCCAACGTCCTGACTTTC.

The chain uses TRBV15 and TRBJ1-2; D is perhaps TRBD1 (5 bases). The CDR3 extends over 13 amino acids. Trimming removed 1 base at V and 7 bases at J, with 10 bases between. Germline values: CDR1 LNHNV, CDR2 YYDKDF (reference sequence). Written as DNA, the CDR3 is TGTGCCACCAGCAGAGGAGGGGAGGTTGGCTACACCTTC. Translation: CATSRGGEVGYTF.

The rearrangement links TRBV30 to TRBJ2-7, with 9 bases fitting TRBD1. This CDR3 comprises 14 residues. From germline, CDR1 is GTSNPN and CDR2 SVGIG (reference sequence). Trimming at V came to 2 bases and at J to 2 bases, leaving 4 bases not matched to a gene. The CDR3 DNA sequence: TGTGCCTGGAGTACCGGACAGGGGACCTACGAGCAGTACTTC. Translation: CAWSTGQGTYEQYF.

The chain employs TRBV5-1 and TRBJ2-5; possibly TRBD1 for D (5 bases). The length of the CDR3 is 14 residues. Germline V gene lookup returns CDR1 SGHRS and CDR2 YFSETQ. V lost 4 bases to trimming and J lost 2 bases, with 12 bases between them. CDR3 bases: TGCGCCAGCAGCGCCGGACACTTTCAAGAGACCCAGTACTTC. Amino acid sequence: CASSAGHFQETQYF.

The CDR3 loop reads CASSTRIGQPNTEAFF. DNA for the CDR3: TGTGCCAGTAGTACCAGGATCGGACAGCCGAACACTGAAGCTTTCTTT. This chain links TRBV19 with TRBJ1-1; tentative D call: TRBD1 (6 bases). Trimming took off 4 bases at V and 1 base at J, with 16 bases between the two ends. Germline CDR1 LNHDA, CDR2 SQIVND (reference sequence). The CDR3 runs 16 residues.

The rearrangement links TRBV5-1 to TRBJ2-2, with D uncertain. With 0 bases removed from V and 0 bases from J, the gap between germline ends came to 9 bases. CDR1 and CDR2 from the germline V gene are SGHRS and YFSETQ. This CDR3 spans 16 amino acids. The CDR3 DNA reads TGCGCCAGCAGCTTGGCCCGAGGCCCGAACACCGGGGAGCTGTTTTTT. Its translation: CASSLARGPNTGELFF.